Below, 25 T cell receptor beta chains from the same sample are listed, as sequenced in a study of lymphopenia after photon versus proton radiotherapy. Sequenced by immunoSEQ multiplex PCR; TCRdb stores in-frame clones only, minus some. The sample lists approximately 150,000 clones; roughly nine tenths were seen once. The specimen comprised peripheral blood, sampled from a patient treated with photon-based radiotherapy. Source of these receptors: a man aged 45-65 years with gastric cancer.

This chain joins TRBV14 and TRBJ1-2; possibly TRBD1 for D (5 bases). Germline loops: CDR1 SGHDN, CDR2 FVKESK. The CDR3 is 13 residues long. V lost 4 bases, J lost 4 bases, and 10 bases lay in between. This chain's CDR3 is CASSPGRSYGYTF. CDR3 coding DNA: TGTGCCAGCAGCCCGGGACGGAGCTATGGCTACACCTTC.

V gene TRBV9 combines with J gene TRBJ2-1; 11 bases are a match to TRBD2. The germline CDR1 and CDR2 sequences are SGDLS and YYNGEE. The CDR3 extends over 15 amino acids. Trimming took 4 bases from V and 4 from J; bases not matched to a gene: 4. The CDR3 DNA sequence: TGTGCCAGCAGCTCGCGACTAGCGGGATACAATGAGCAGTTCTTC. This codes for CASSSRLAGYNEQFF. Combining the CDR3 with reference TRBV9 and TRBJ2-1 gives the whole variable domain DSGVTQTPKHLITATGQRVTLRCSPRSGDLSVYWYQQSLDQGLQFLIQYYNGEERAKGNILERFSAQQFPDLHSELNLSSLELGDSALYFCASSSRLAGYNEQFFGPGTRLTVL.

In this sample, this clone turned up many times. V usage is TRBV14 and J usage is TRBJ1-1; D possibly corresponds to TRBD1 (6 bases). The V gene lost 2 bases and the J gene lost 10 bases, with 11 bases spanning the gap. This CDR3 spans 12 amino acids. Per the germline V gene, CDR1 is SGHDN and CDR2 is FVKESK. The chain's CDR3 is CASSQQGFGAFF. CDR3 sequence (DNA): TGTGCCAGCAGCCAACAGGGGTTCGGAGCTTTCTTT.

The V gene is TRBV5-4, the J gene TRBJ1-1; 7 bases line up with TRBD1. The CDR3 consists of 17 residues. Germline CDR1 and CDR2: SGHNT and YYREEE (reference sequence). V gave up 4 bases and J gave up 0 bases; unmatched junction bases: 12. The CDR3 DNA follows: TGTGCCAGCAGCCCCCGACAGGGTTCTACCATGAACACTGAAGCTTTCTTT. Protein sequence: CASSPRQGSTMNTEAFF.

V and J are TRBV18 and TRBJ2-7; D is possibly TRBD2 (6 bases). The V end was cut by 8 bases, the J end by 5 bases, with 16 bases between. The germline CDR1 and CDR2 sequences are KGHSH and LQKENI. CDR3 length equals 13 residues. Written as DNA, the CDR3 is TGTGCCAGCCGCTTACACCGCGGGGACGAGCAGTACTTC. The encoded protein is CASRLHRGDEQYF.

The chain has TRBV2 and TRBJ2-7; 9 nucleotides match TRBD2. The CDR3 extends over 15 amino acids. V was clipped by 3 bases and J by 5 bases; unmatched bases: 8. The germline V gene encodes CDR1 SNHLY and CDR2 FYNNEI. CDR3 in amino acids: CASSERLAGRHEQYF. The CDR3 DNA is TGTGCCAGCAGTGAGCGCCTAGCGGGGAGGCACGAGCAGTACTTC.

The CDR3 is CASSLRGMAGLSGELFF. Written as DNA, the CDR3 is TGTGCCAGCAGCTTAAGAGGGATGGCGGGTTTGAGCGGGGAGCTGTTTTTT. This rearrangement joins TRBV7-2 to TRBJ2-2; D may be TRBD2 (5 bases). Per germline, CDR1 SGHTA and CDR2 FQGNSA. With 2 bases removed from V and 7 bases from J, the gap between germline ends came to 20 bases. This CDR3 is 17 amino acids long.

The DNA of the CDR3 is TGCAGCGTTGGGGGACTAGCTCCAGATACGCAGTATTTT. This codes for CSVGGLAPDTQYF. The gene calls are TRBV29-1 and TRBJ2-3; 9 positions match TRBD2. The germline gives CDR1 SQVTM, CDR2 ANQGSEA. The CDR3 is made up of 13 amino acids. V was clipped by 4 bases and J by 4 bases; unmatched bases: 3.

The chain joins TRBV6-1 to TRBJ2-5; TRBD2 agrees at 10 bases. CDR1 and CDR2 (germline): MNHNS, SASEGT. Losses at the gene ends were 1 base for V and 0 bases for J; bases not matched to a gene: 11. The CDR3 has 19 amino acids. Written as DNA, the CDR3 is TGTGCCAGCAGTGAAGTTGCGGCTAGCGGGAGTCCCCACCAAGAGACCCAGTACTTC. Its translation: CASSEVAASGSPHQETQYF.

This clone was recorded only once. The chain has TRBV19 and TRBJ1-1; 8 bases agree with TRBD1. V shed 7 bases, J shed 1 base, and the junction held 11 bases outside the gene matches. This CDR3 is 16 amino acids long. Germline values: CDR1 LNHDA, CDR2 SQIVND (reference sequence). The CDR3 DNA reads as TGTGCCAGTACTACCGGCAGACAGGGGCCGAACACTGAAGCTTTCTTT. Translating gives CASTTGRQGPNTEAFF.

This clone has only a few counts. This chain links TRBV5-1 with TRBJ1-2; D gene ambiguous. The CDR3 runs to 12 residues. CDR1 and CDR2 (germline): SGHRS, YFSETQ. Trimming cost V 0 bases and J 4 bases, with 4 bases left between them. Written as DNA, the CDR3 is TGCGCCAGCAGCTTGGCCAGCTATGGCTACACCTTC. Translating gives CASSLASYGYTF.

Comments on this clone: Other DNA variants within this sample encode the same CDR3. J is TRBJ2-3 and V is TRBV18, with D unclear. Germline V gene sequence: CDR1 KGHSH, CDR2 LQKENI. V gave up 0 bases and J gave up 3 bases, with 4 bases separating them. CDR3 length equals 13 residues. CDR3 nucleotides: TGTGCCAGCTCACCACCTGGTACAGATACGCAGTATTTT. Residues: CASSPPGTDTQYF. The full variable domain, rest sourced from reference TRBV18 and TRBJ2-3, is NAGVMQNPRHLVRRRGQEARLRCSPMKGHSHVYWYRQLPEEGLKFMVYLQKENIIDESGMPKERFSAEFPKEGPSILRIQQVVRGDSAAYFCASSPPGTDTQYFGPGTRLTVL.

The chain uses TRBV11-1 and TRBJ2-2, with 8 bases matching TRBD1. The CDR3 runs 15 residues. CDR1 is SGHAT and CDR2 is FQDESV in the germline V gene (reference sequence). V dropped 6 bases and J dropped 5; count of bases not matched to a gene: 8. CDR3 sequence: CASRPQTGDTGELFF. CDR3 nucleotide sequence: TGTGCCAGCAGACCCCAGACAGGGGATACCGGGGAGCTGTTTTTT.

V is TRBV14 and J is TRBJ2-7; 10 bases are a match to TRBD2. V was pared by 1 base and J by 5 bases, with 2 bases of the junction left unmatched. The germline gives CDR1 SGHDN, CDR2 FVKESK. The CDR3 consists of 14 residues. The CDR3 bases are TGTGCCAGCAGCCAAGTAGCGGGAGGAAACGAGCAGTACTTC. Its translation is CASSQVAGGNEQYF.

V usage is TRBV7-3 and J usage is TRBJ1-1, with 7 positions matching TRBD1. V gave up 3 bases and J gave up 1 base; unmatched junction bases: 2. The CDR3 has 14 residues. Germline CDR1 and CDR2: SGHTA and FQGTGA. In DNA form, the CDR3 reads TGTGCCAGCAGCTTGAACAGGGGGAACACTGAAGCTTTCTTT. Translating gives CASSLNRGNTEAFF.

The chain has TRBV19 and TRBJ1-2, with unresolved D. From germline, CDR1 is LNHDA and CDR2 SQIVND (reference sequence). The CDR3 is 14 amino acids. V was cut by 4 bases and J by 1 base, with 10 bases left in between. CDR3 in amino acids: CASSTTGINYGYTF. The CDR3 DNA reads TGTGCCAGTAGTACTACCGGGATTAACTATGGCTACACCTTC.

The chain links TRBV6-6 to TRBJ2-7; D ambiguous. V gave up 0 bases and J gave up 2 bases, with 11 bases separating them. CDR3 length equals 15 residues. Germline loops: CDR1 MNHNY, CDR2 SVGAGI (reference sequence). The CDR3 reads CASSYSPAEPYEQYF. CDR3 nucleotide sequence: TGTGCCAGCAGTTACTCTCCGGCCGAGCCCTACGAGCAGTACTTC.

V usage is TRBV28 and J usage is TRBJ1-1; 7 positions agree with TRBD1. V was clipped by 10 bases and J by 0 bases; unmatched bases: 8. CDR3 length: 14 residues. The germline CDR1 and CDR2 sequences are MDHEN and SYDVKM. The CDR3 loop is CATSTGTLNTEAFF. The DNA of the CDR3 is TGTGCCACCTCGACAGGGACCTTGAACACTGAAGCTTTCTTT.

This clone has only one observation. The chain recombines TRBV9 with TRBJ1-2; weak D call: TRBD1 (5 bases). This CDR3 spans 12 amino acids. From germline, CDR1 is SGDLS and CDR2 YYNGEE. V was clipped by 0 bases and J by 5 bases, with 5 bases between them. Here the CDR3 reads CASSVGQYGYTF. The CDR3 coding sequence is TGTGCCAGCAGCGTAGGACAGTATGGCTACACCTTC.

The chain is built from TRBV14 and TRBJ2-7; D not resolved. This CDR3 has 14 residues. The V end was cut by 0 bases, the J end by 0 bases, with 6 bases between. Germline-derived CDR1 and CDR2 are SGHDN and FVKESK. CDR3 DNA sequence: TGTGCCAGCAGCCAAGATAGCAGCTCCTACGAGCAGTACTTC. Its translation: CASSQDSSSYEQYF. The full variable domain, completed using reference TRBV14 and TRBJ2-7, is EAGVTQFPSHSVIEKGQTVTLRCDPISGHDNLYWYRRVMGKEIKFLLHFVKESKQDESGMPNNRFLAERTGGTYSTLKVQPAELEDSGVYFCASSQDSSSYEQYFGPGTRLTVT.

The chain couples TRBV5-6 to TRBJ1-2, with D tentatively TRBD1 (6 bases). This CDR3 region has 15 residues. Germline V gene data show CDR1 as SGHDT and CDR2 as YYEEEE. With 4 bases removed from V and 4 bases from J, the gap between germline ends came to 17 bases. The CDR3, as DNA: TGTGCCAGCAGCCCCCCCGGTAGGGGGACCTATGGCTACACCTTC. This gives the protein CASSPPGRGTYGYTF.

This chain connects TRBV6-5 to TRBJ2-3; D perhaps matches TRBD2 (6 bases). Germline lookup yields CDR1 MNHEY and CDR2 SVGAGI. This CDR3 has 14 amino acids. V dropped 7 bases and J dropped 0 bases, with 11 bases sitting between them. The CDR3 is CASTPAGSTDTQYF. In nucleotides, the CDR3 is TGTGCCAGCACCCCGGCGGGGAGCACAGATACGCAGTATTTT.

This sequence joins TRBV5-6 and TRBJ1-2, with TRBD1 identical over 9 bases. V trimming: 4 bases; J trimming: 5 bases; junction bases outside the gene matches: 9. CDR1 is SGHDT, CDR2 YYEEEE, per germline. The length of the CDR3 is 15 residues. The chain's CDR3 is CASSPLQGARYGYTF. CDR3 bases: TGTGCCAGCAGCCCTTTACAGGGGGCCCGTTATGGCTACACCTTC.

This chain's CDR3 is CASSRTSGNNEQFF. CDR3 coding DNA: TGTGCCAGCAGTAGGACTAGCGGAAACAATGAGCAGTTCTTC. This chain joins TRBV2 and TRBJ2-1; 10 bases are a match to TRBD2. V was pared by 5 bases and J by 5 bases, with 3 bases of the junction left unmatched. The CDR3 loop spans 14 amino acids. Per the germline V gene, CDR1 is SNHLY and CDR2 is FYNNEI.

V is TRBV2 and J is TRBJ2-1, with TRBD1 as a possible D gene (5 bases). In germline, CDR1 is SNHLY, CDR2 FYNNEI. V lost 1 base and J 6 bases, leaving 16 bases between the germline ends. The CDR3 extends over 16 amino acids. The CDR3 DNA sequence: TGTGCCAGCAGTGAAGGGGGCGGAGTCCTGGTCAATGAGCAGTTCTTC. It translates to CASSEGGGVLVNEQFF.